The 16 T cell receptor beta chains below come from one sample, sequenced in a study of T cell repertoires in ileal Crohn's disease. Clones were read by immunoSEQ multiplex PCR, and TCRdb kept only the in-frame ones, dropping some. Of 30,000 to 35,000 clones listed, just under 80% are singletons. Material for sequencing was ileal tissue. The receptors were gathered from an adult with Crohn's disease.

The rearrangement uses TRBV5-4 and TRBJ2-6; tentative D call: TRBD2 (5 bases). Germline V gene lookup returns CDR1 SGHNT and CDR2 YYREEE (reference sequence). The CDR3 extends over 16 amino acids. Trimming cost V 5 bases and J 0 bases, with 12 bases left between them. The CDR3 DNA reads TGTGCCAGCAGAGATAGGAGGAGCTCTGGGGCCAACGTCCTGACTTTC. This codes for CASRDRRSSGANVLTF. Supplemented by reference TRBV5-4 and TRBJ2-6, the full variable domain reads ETGVTQSPTHLIKTRGQQVTLRCSSQSGHNTVSWYQQALGQGPQFIFQYYREEENGRGNFPPRFSGLQFPNYSSELNVNALELDDSALYLCASRDRRSSGANVLTFGAGSRLTVL.

The chain is built from TRBV2 and TRBJ1-2, with TRBD1 as a possible D gene (5 bases). The CDR3 runs to 15 residues. Trimming took off 3 bases at V and 4 bases at J, with 15 bases between the two ends. In germline, CDR1 is SNHLY, CDR2 FYNNEI. In DNA form, the CDR3 reads TGTGCCAGCAGTGAGTCTTCCGGGACTAGCTATGGCTACACCTTC. This gives the protein CASSESSGTSYGYTF.

V gene TRBV2 combines with J gene TRBJ2-1; D possibly corresponds to TRBD2 (5 bases). CDR3 size: 14 residues. Per the germline V gene, CDR1 is SNHLY and CDR2 is FYNNEI. Trimming removed 7 bases at V and 0 bases at J, with 10 bases between. CDR3 sequence: CASKDGVSYNEQFF. As DNA, the CDR3 is TGTGCCAGCAAGGACGGGGTCTCCTACAATGAGCAGTTCTTC.

As DNA, the CDR3 is TGTGCCAGCAGTTACTCGTCCGGGATCGAGCAGTACTTC. This gives the protein CASSYSSGIEQYF. The chain links TRBV6-5 to TRBJ2-7, with D perhaps matching TRBD2 (5 bases). The germline gives CDR1 MNHEY, CDR2 SVGAGI. V gave up 0 bases and J gave up 6 bases, with 9 bases separating them. This CDR3 region has 13 residues.

Of note for this clone: Other DNA sequences of this sample code for an identical CDR3. The chain employs TRBV5-1 and TRBJ2-3, with 9 bases fitting TRBD1. With V trimmed by 0 bases and J by 3 bases, 5 bases remained unmatched. Germline V gives CDR1 SGHRS, CDR2 YFSETQ. This CDR3 is built from 16 residues. DNA of the CDR3: TGCGCCAGCAGCTTGGGGGGACAGGGACGAACAGATACGCAGTATTTT. It yields the protein CASSLGGQGRTDTQYF.

This chain uses TRBV4-3 with TRBJ1-2, with D maybe TRBD1 (6 bases). The CDR3 has 16 amino acids. The V end was cut by 1 base, the J end by 4 bases, with 16 bases between. Per the germline V gene, CDR1 is LGHNA and CDR2 is YSLEER. This CDR3 reads CASSQGPTGRLYGYTF. In DNA, the CDR3 is TGCGCCAGCAGCCAAGGACCGACAGGCAGGCTCTATGGCTACACCTTC.

The chain is built from TRBV4-2 and TRBJ2-3; TRBD1 is a possible D gene (5 bases). The CDR3 consists of 13 residues. Germline V CDR1 and CDR2: LGHNA, YNFKEQ. V shed 6 bases and J shed 2 bases, with 9 bases lying between them. The DNA for the CDR3 is TGTGCCAGCAGGGACATGTTCACAGATACGCAGTATTTT. This codes for CASRDMFTDTQYF.

The genes are TRBV10-2 and TRBJ1-3, with D maybe TRBD1 (6 bases). V was cut by 5 bases and J by 0 bases, with 14 bases left in between. The CDR3 sequence is 16 residues long. CDR1 is WSHSY, CDR2 SAAADI, per germline. The CDR3 sequence: CASSLTGPYSGNTIYF. Here the CDR3 DNA reads TGCGCCAGCAGTTTGACAGGACCCTACTCTGGAAACACCATATATTTT.

This rearrangement joins TRBV12-5 to TRBJ2-7; 9 bases map to TRBD1. Unmatched junction bases numbered 15, after V lost 1 base and J lost 5 bases. The length of the CDR3 is 18 residues. CDR1 and CDR2 (germline): LGHNT, FRNRAP. This chain's CDR3 is CASGLEFRWGDREHEQYF. The CDR3, as DNA: TGTGCTAGTGGTTTGGAGTTTCGCTGGGGGGACAGGGAACACGAGCAGTACTTC.

This clone was detected a few times. The CDR3 loop reads CASSVAPTTNEKLFF. Written as DNA, the CDR3 is TGTGCCAGCTCAGTGGCTCCGACAACTAATGAAAAACTGTTTTTT. The chain uses TRBV18 and TRBJ1-4; D is unresolved. The CDR3 runs 15 residues. The germline V gene has CDR1 KGHSH and CDR2 LQKENI. V gave up 5 bases and J gave up 0 bases, with 10 bases separating them.

This clone has a handful of counts. V gene TRBV6-4 combines with J gene TRBJ1-2, with no clear D. In germline, CDR1 is MRHNA, CDR2 SNTAGT. V shed 10 bases and J shed 3 bases, with 9 bases lying between them. There are 11 residues in the CDR3. DNA of the CDR3: TGTGCCACGGGGAAACACTATGGCTACACCTTC. Translated, it gives CATGKHYGYTF.

The gene calls are TRBV14 and TRBJ2-7; possibly TRBD2 for D (5 bases). Looked up from germline, CDR1 is SGHDN and CDR2 is FVKESK. V was shortened by 1 base and J by 1 base, with 11 bases between the two germline ends. CDR3 length: 15 amino acids. CDR3 amino acids: CASSQGSGPSYEQYF. CDR3 nucleotides: TGTGCCAGCAGCCAAGGGAGCGGCCCATCCTACGAGCAGTACTTC.

The V call is TRBV5-1, the J call TRBJ1-3; D call uncertain. V gave up 0 bases and J gave up 4 bases, with 17 bases separating them. The germline CDR1 and CDR2 sequences are SGHRS and YFSETQ. There are 17 residues in the CDR3. CDR3 bases: TGCGCCAGCAGCTTGGCCGTGTGGAACCCGGGAGGAAACACCATATATTTT. This translates into CASSLAVWNPGGNTIYF.

The chain joins TRBV29-1 to TRBJ1-1; D is undetermined. CDR3 length: 11 residues. Trimming took 4 bases from V and 10 from J, leaving 13 bases between them. Germline lookup yields CDR1 SQVTM and CDR2 ANQGSEA. Here the CDR3 reads CSVVRQGAAFF. The CDR3 nucleotides are TGCAGCGTTGTGAGGCAAGGTGCAGCTTTCTTT.

This chain joins TRBV6-8 and TRBJ2-3; tentatively, D is TRBD2 (6 bases). Trimming cost V 2 bases and J 2 bases, with 20 bases left between them. The CDR3 is made up of 18 amino acids. The germline V gene has CDR1 MNHGY and CDR2 SAAAGT. The CDR3 DNA reads TGTGCCAGCAGTTACCCTAAACCCGGCGGGGCGAACACAGATACGCAGTATTTT. Translation: CASSYPKPGGANTDTQYF.

The chain links TRBV6-1 to TRBJ1-5; a weak D match, TRBD1 (5 bases). CDR3 size: 13 residues. V lost 6 bases and J 3 bases, leaving 9 bases between the germline ends. Germline assignment: CDR1 MNHNS and CDR2 SASEGT. CDR3: CASRGGVNQPQHF. In DNA, the CDR3 is TGTGCCAGCAGGGGGGGTGTCAATCAGCCCCAGCATTTT.